Listed below are T cell receptor beta chains from one sample, sequenced in a study of shared T cell receptors in the human thymus. Assay: immunoSEQ multiplex PCR; the TCRdb copy retains only in-frame clones and omits some. In the table there are under 850,000 clones, approximately 88% of which are singletons. These data also formed part of another study, on human thymus T cells.

Sample: thymocytes. These receptors were obtained from a boy under two years old with a congenital heart defect. Each CDR3 is given with its conserved first and last residue. Fields, in order: J gene, D gene, clone size, V gene, CDR3 DNA, CDR3 protein. D genes are given only for firm matches. The size entry is marked missing in some rows and otherwise reads once, few, many or a size class.

TRBJ2-2	TRBD1	-	TRBV7-2	TGTGCCAGCAGCTTAGGCGGGGGACAGGGCACCGGGGAGCTGTTTTTT	CASSLGGGQGTGELFF
TRBJ2-3	TRBD2	-	TRBV5-1	TGCGCCAGCCTCGACCGCAGCGGGAGGGGAGATACGCAGTATTTT	CASLDRSGRGDTQYF
TRBJ2-7	-	few	TRBV6-6	TGTGCCAGCAGTTACTCTAGGAGGGGAACCTACGAGCAGTACTTC	CASSYSRRGTYEQYF
TRBJ2-7	TRBD2	-	TRBV28	TGTGCCAGCACCCAAGGCCCTGGGGTTCCGGGACTAGCGGGAGCGCCCTACGAGCAGTACTTC	CASTQGPGVPGLAGAPYEQYF
TRBJ1-1	TRBD1	-	TRBV5-1	TGCGCCAGCAGCCCATCCGGGACAGGGAGCCTGAACACTGAAGCTTTCTTT	CASSPSGTGSLNTEAFF
TRBJ2-1	TRBD2	once	TRBV27	TGTGCCAGCAGTGATAGCGGGATGGTAAATGAGCAGTTCTTC	CASSDSGMVNEQFF
TRBJ2-2	TRBD2	-	TRBV30	TGTGCCTGGGGGATCGGACTAGCGGGATCCGGGGAGCTGTTTTTT	CAWGIGLAGSGELFF
TRBJ2-2	-	-	TRBV7-3	TGTGCCAGCAGCTTAACTAGCGGAGTCGCCGGGGAGCTGTTTTTT	CASSLTSGVAGELFF
TRBJ2-1	TRBD1	once	TRBV15	TGTGCCACCAGTAGGACAGGGGGCTCCTACAATGAGCAGTTCTTC	CATSRTGGSYNEQFF
TRBJ2-3	TRBD2	-	TRBV2	TGTGCCAGCAGTGGAAAGCGGGAGCCCTTAGATACGCAGTATTTT	CASSGKREPLDTQYF
TRBJ1-2	TRBD1	-	TRBV12-5	TGTGCTAGTGGTCTCAACCTTCGGACAGGAAACTATGGCTACACCTTC	CASGLNLRTGNYGYTF
TRBJ2-7	TRBD2	-	TRBV28	TGTGCCAGCAGTTTATTTGAACCCCCTAGCGGGAGGCTCTACGAGCAGTACTTC	CASSLFEPPSGRLYEQYF
TRBJ2-5	-	-	TRBV7-6	TGTGCCAGCAGCTTAGGGGGAGAAGAGACCCAGTACTTC	CASSLGGEETQYF
TRBJ2-1	-	-	TRBV5-5	TGTGCCAGCAGCCTGACCGTCGACGGGTACAATGAGCAGTTCTTC	CASSLTVDGYNEQFF
TRBJ2-1	-	-	TRBV29-1	TGCAGCGTCACCACCGAGCGCGATGAGCAGTTCTTC	CSVTTERDEQFF
TRBJ2-1	TRBD1	-	TRBV19	TGTGCCAGTAGCCGGAGCCCTGACAGGGGAGTCGTGAATGAGCAGTTCTTC	CASSRSPDRGVVNEQFF
TRBJ2-6	-	-	TRBV5-1	TGCGCCAGCAGCTTGGCGGGGGGCCCAGTCCTCTCTGGGGCCAACGTCCTGACTTTC	CASSLAGGPVLSGANVLTF
TRBJ2-1	TRBD2	-	TRBV30	TGTGCCTGGAGCCGACGAGGGCTAGCGGGATTTGGGGACAACAATGAGCAGTTCTTC	CAWSRRGLAGFGDNNEQFF
TRBJ2-7	TRBD1	-	TRBV27	TGTGCCAGCAGTTTATCGGGGGACAGGGGAATATCATACGAGCAGTACTTC	CASSLSGDRGISYEQYF
TRBJ2-3	-	-	TRBV5-4	TGTGCCAGCAGCTTGGGGGTAGCGGATACAGATACGCAGTATTTT	CASSLGVADTDTQYF
TRBJ1-4	-	-	TRBV5-1	TGCGCCAGCAGCTTGGGGCAGGGGCCGGAAAAACTGTTTTTT	CASSLGQGPEKLFF
TRBJ2-5	-	once	TRBV5-8	TGTGCCAGCAGCTTGAGAAGCGCCACTGAGACCCAGTACTTC	CASSLRSATETQYF
TRBJ1-3	TRBD1	-	TRBV11-2	TGTGCCAGCTGCCCCCGGGACAGGGGTCGCTCTGGAAACACCATATATTTT	CASCPRDRGRSGNTIYF
TRBJ2-7	-	-	TRBV5-4	TGTGCCAGCAGCTTGGAGGCGGAGGAGGGCGAGCAGTACTTC	CASSLEAEEGEQYF
TRBJ1-2	TRBD1	-	TRBV5-5	TGTGCCAGATGGGGGACAGCAAACTATGGCTACACCTTC	CARWGTANYGYTF
TRBJ2-7	-	-	TRBV4-1	TGCGCCAGCAGCCAAGACCTCCAGGGGGGTACCGAGCAGTACTTC	CASSQDLQGGTEQYF
TRBJ2-5	TRBD2	-	TRBV27	TGTGCCAGCAGCGCTAGCGGGAGGGCCGGAGAGACCCAGTACTTC	CASSASGRAGETQYF
TRBJ2-1	TRBD2	-	TRBV14	TGTGCCAGCGGAAAACTAGCGGACAATGAGCAGTTCTTC	CASGKLADNEQFF
TRBJ2-5	-	-	TRBV29-1	TGCAGCCACAAGTCCTCGGGAACCTCACAAGAGACCCAGTACTTC	CSHKSSGTSQETQYF
TRBJ1-4	TRBD1	-	TRBV4-1	TGCGCCAGCAGCCCCCGGGTGACAGGGAGGAGTGAAAAACTGTTTTTT	CASSPRVTGRSEKLFF
TRBJ2-7	-	-	TRBV10-3	TGTGCCATCAGTGAGGGCAGGGTGCACGAGCAGTACTTC	CAISEGRVHEQYF
TRBJ2-5	-	-	TRBV4-3	TGCGCCAGCAGCCAAGATGGCGGGACCCAAGAGACCCAGTACTTC	CASSQDGGTQETQYF
TRBJ2-7	-	-	TRBV27	TGTGCCAGCAGTTTAAGGGGAACTTACTCCTACGAGCAGTACTTC	CASSLRGTYSYEQYF
TRBJ2-7	TRBD2	-	TRBV10-1	TGCGCCAGCAGTGCTGGCGGGAGGCAATGCGAGCAGTACTTC	CASSAGGRQCEQYF
TRBJ2-1	-	-	TRBV6-5	TGTGCCAGCAGGGATCTAGCGCCGACCTACAATGAGCAGTTCTTC	CASRDLAPTYNEQFF
TRBJ2-2	-	-	TRBV6-5	TGTGCCAGCAGTCTCAACATAAAAAACACCGGGGAGCTGTTTTTT	CASSLNIKNTGELFF
TRBJ2-4	-	-	TRBV4-3	TGCGCCAGCAGCCAGAGACACAAAAACATTCAGTACTTC	CASSQRHKNIQYF
TRBJ2-3	-	-	TRBV21-1	TGTGCCAGCAGCAAAAGGGGGAGGCTAGCGGGCTGGGGGGATACGCAGTATTTT	CASSKRGRLAGWGDTQYF
TRBJ2-7	-	-	TRBV19	TGTGCCAGTAGTATAGACAGCGAGCAGTACTTC	CASSIDSEQYF
TRBJ2-3	TRBD1	once	TRBV10-1	TGCGCCAGCAGTAGGGGGGACAGGGTCACAGATACGCAGTATTTT	CASSRGDRVTDTQYF
TRBJ2-7	-	-	TRBV28	TGTGCCAGCAGCACCACGAGGCTACTCCTGGAGCAGTACTTC	CASSTTRLLLEQYF
TRBJ2-2	TRBD1	-	TRBV4-1	TGCGCCAGCAGCCAAGCAGGGGGGAACACCGGGGAGCTGTTTTTT	CASSQAGGNTGELFF
TRBJ1-5	TRBD1	-	TRBV4-1	TGCGCCAGCAGCCACAGAACAGGGGATCAGCCCCAGCATTTT	CASSHRTGDQPQHF
TRBJ2-7	-	-	TRBV7-2	TGTGCCAGCAGCTTTCGTGGGGGGACTCCCTACGAGCAGTACTTC	CASSFRGGTPYEQYF
TRBJ2-7	-	-	TRBV27	TGTGCCAGCCGCGTGGGGTCCAGGACTCGCCTTTCCTACGAGCAGTACTTC	CASRVGSRTRLSYEQYF
TRBJ2-7	TRBD1	-	TRBV14	TGTGCCAGCAGCCAAGCCCGGGACAGATCCTACGAGCAGTACTTC	CASSQARDRSYEQYF
TRBJ2-7	TRBD2	-	TRBV11-2	TGTGCCAGCAGCTTAGACCCTAGCGGGAGCCGGTACGAGCAGTACTTC	CASSLDPSGSRYEQYF
TRBJ2-3	-	-	TRBV28	TGTGCCAGCAGTTTACCCGACGGGGTAGGTCCCGATAGCACAGATACGCAGTATTTT	CASSLPDGVGPDSTDTQYF
TRBJ2-7	TRBD2	-	TRBV29-1	TGCAGCGTTCTTCGGGAGGCGGGAGGCCCGAGGATCCACGAGCAGTACTTC	CSVLREAGGPRIHEQYF
TRBJ1-5	TRBD1	-	TRBV30	TGTGCCTGGAATAGGGACAGGGAGAATCAGCCCCAGCATTTT	CAWNRDRENQPQHF
TRBJ1-2	-	few	TRBV28	TGTGCCAGCAGCGAGAAGGGGCATTTGGCCTATGGCTACACCTTC	CASSEKGHLAYGYTF
TRBJ1-3	-	once	TRBV19	TGTGCCAGTATCGATCAAAGGGGGGGCGTCTCTGGAAACACCATATATTTT	CASIDQRGGVSGNTIYF
TRBJ2-3	TRBD2	-	TRBV5-1	TGCGCCAGCAGCCTTCGACTAGCGGGGGGGGGCACAGATACGCAGTATTTT	CASSLRLAGGGTDTQYF